Included here is one TCR beta chain sequence, with context. This sample is drawn from a study of technical replicates of blood from several donors. The protocol was immunoSEQ multiplex PCR, while the TCRdb copy is restricted to in-frame clones and leaves out a portion. Here the sample spans 91,000 or so clones, about 95% being singletons. The V gene end was trimmed by 5 bases and the J gene end by 5 bases; junction bases not matched to a gene: 5. Germline V CDR1 and CDR2: LNHDA, SQIVND (reference sequence). The CDR3 is made up of 15 amino acids. The chain carries TRBV19 and TRBJ2-3, with 12 positions matching TRBD1. This receptor was taken from a human donor in good health. Material for sequencing was T cells isolated from PBMCs. CDR3 sequence (DNA): TGTGCCAGTAGTCCCGGGACAGGGGGCAGAGATACGCAGTATTTT. This sequence encodes CASSPGTGGRDTQYF.